A selection of T cell receptor beta chains follows, all from one sample in a study of glioma-infiltrating T cells after dendritic cell vaccination. TCRdb's copy holds only in-frame clones and misses some; the assay was immunoSEQ multiplex PCR. The repertoire has 91,000 or so clones, approximately 84% of them found once; the top ten carry 5.4%. The starting material was blood, obtained after dendritic cell vaccination. The receptors originated from a human donor with glioblastoma. Both conserved end residues are trimmed from each CDR3. Fields, in order: J gene, V gene, CDR3 length, CDR3 protein.

j_call: TRBJ1-1
v_call: TRBV7-9
cdr3_length: 13
cdr3_aa: ASSLQGVENTEAF

j_call: TRBJ2-7
v_call: TRBV5-1
cdr3_length: 11
cdr3_aa: ASSPDFSYEQY

j_call: TRBJ1-1
v_call: TRBV30
cdr3_length: 12
cdr3_aa: AWMTPGSYTEAF

j_call: TRBJ1-2
v_call: TRBV19
cdr3_length: 14
cdr3_aa: ASSMAPPGLSGGYT

j_call: TRBJ1-5
v_call: TRBV19
cdr3_length: 13
cdr3_aa: ASSRTTYSNQPQH

j_call: TRBJ2-5
v_call: TRBV7-2
cdr3_length: 13
cdr3_aa: ASSFPKAGEETQY

j_call: TRBJ2-1
v_call: TRBV29-1
cdr3_length: 12
cdr3_aa: SVIAGGSYNEQF

j_call: TRBJ1-5
v_call: TRBV5-8
cdr3_length: 13
cdr3_aa: ASSLGGGRYQPQH

j_call: TRBJ2-1
v_call: TRBV4-2
cdr3_length: 15
cdr3_aa: ASSPSLIAGGRNEQF

j_call: TRBJ1-5
v_call: TRBV2
cdr3_length: 12
cdr3_aa: ASSEAGGGQPQH

j_call: TRBJ2-1
v_call: TRBV4-2
cdr3_length: 15
cdr3_aa: ASSQEGPGLAIHEQF

j_call: TRBJ2-7
v_call: TRBV27
cdr3_length: 16
cdr3_aa: ASSLSYSRTGKSYEQY

j_call: TRBJ1-5
v_call: TRBV30
cdr3_length: 12
cdr3_aa: AWRLKGSGQPQH

j_call: TRBJ1-5
v_call: TRBV30
cdr3_length: 17
cdr3_aa: AWSVDRLENRGRNQPQH

j_call: TRBJ2-5
v_call: TRBV5-1
cdr3_length: 13
cdr3_aa: ASSLNGGGEETQY

j_call: TRBJ1-2
v_call: TRBV25-1
cdr3_length: 13
cdr3_aa: ASSKTGGILYGYT

j_call: TRBJ2-1
v_call: TRBV18
cdr3_length: 14
cdr3_aa: ASSPPGLAGYNEQF

j_call: TRBJ2-7
v_call: TRBV5-1
cdr3_length: 11
cdr3_aa: ASSGAGAHEQY

j_call: TRBJ2-5
v_call: TRBV4-2
cdr3_length: 15
cdr3_aa: ASSRAAQPKSRETQY

j_call: TRBJ1-2
v_call: TRBV5-1
cdr3_length: 12
cdr3_aa: ASSLIPGEGGYT

j_call: TRBJ1-1
v_call: TRBV28
cdr3_length: 13
cdr3_aa: ASSPRGRANTEAF

j_call: TRBJ2-2
v_call: TRBV10-3
cdr3_length: 12
cdr3_aa: AINPGQGTGELF

j_call: TRBJ2-3
v_call: TRBV4-1
cdr3_length: 15
cdr3_aa: ASSWVGLAGGQDTQY

j_call: TRBJ2-1
v_call: TRBV5-1
cdr3_length: 15
cdr3_aa: ASSLSASGGKYNEQF

j_call: TRBJ2-3
v_call: TRBV5-6
cdr3_length: 15
cdr3_aa: ASSKRTSGKFTDTQY

j_call: TRBJ2-3
v_call: TRBV5-1
cdr3_length: 14
cdr3_aa: ASSYIAGEGTDTQY

j_call: TRBJ1-2
v_call: TRBV2
cdr3_length: 11
cdr3_aa: ASKRYGIDGYT

j_call: TRBJ1-6
v_call: TRBV2
cdr3_length: 12
cdr3_aa: ASSRTGGLSPLH

j_call: TRBJ2-2
v_call: TRBV5-1
cdr3_length: 15
cdr3_aa: ASSIRTSGRAPGELF

j_call: TRBJ2-7
v_call: TRBV5-1
cdr3_length: 13
cdr3_aa: ASSLEASNSYEQY

j_call: TRBJ1-2
v_call: TRBV25-1
cdr3_length: 13
cdr3_aa: ASSEYGKGADGYT

j_call: TRBJ2-3
v_call: TRBV20-1
cdr3_length: 9
cdr3_aa: SGHITDTQY

j_call: TRBJ1-4
v_call: TRBV5-1
cdr3_length: 15
cdr3_aa: ASSLVGQGTTNEKLF

j_call: TRBJ2-1
v_call: TRBV5-1
cdr3_length: 14
cdr3_aa: ASSLVTGTGGDEQF

j_call: TRBJ2-5
v_call: TRBV28
cdr3_length: 13
cdr3_aa: ASSPHIEFWETQY

j_call: TRBJ2-5
v_call: TRBV10-3
cdr3_length: 13
cdr3_aa: AIRKQGALWETQY

j_call: TRBJ1-2
v_call: TRBV7-8
cdr3_length: 13
cdr3_aa: ASSSRDTISYGYT

j_call: TRBJ1-2
v_call: TRBV5-4
cdr3_length: 11
cdr3_aa: ASTLGQGSGYT

j_call: TRBJ1-1
v_call: TRBV9
cdr3_length: 13
cdr3_aa: ASSVGLGGNTEAF

j_call: TRBJ2-3
v_call: TRBV9
cdr3_length: 14
cdr3_aa: ASSVGLVVGTDTQY

j_call: TRBJ2-1
v_call: TRBV5-8
cdr3_length: 14
cdr3_aa: ASSYGRGTSDDEQF

j_call: TRBJ1-2
v_call: TRBV4-1
cdr3_length: 18
cdr3_aa: ASSQEGRVRGTGDDYGYT

j_call: TRBJ1-2
v_call: TRBV30
cdr3_length: 11
cdr3_aa: ARTGFGAYGYT

j_call: TRBJ2-7
v_call: TRBV6-1
cdr3_length: 12
cdr3_aa: ASSRGLASYEQY

j_call: TRBJ2-5
v_call: TRBV5-4
cdr3_length: 15
cdr3_aa: ASSRTGTSGKQETQY

j_call: TRBJ1-2
v_call: TRBV19
cdr3_length: 13
cdr3_aa: ASSVTGTALYGYT

j_call: TRBJ1-1
v_call: TRBV30
cdr3_length: 11
cdr3_aa: AWNRGWATEAF

j_call: TRBJ2-2
v_call: TRBV19
cdr3_length: 11
cdr3_aa: ASTNPNTGELF

j_call: TRBJ2-1
v_call: TRBV7-8
cdr3_length: 14
cdr3_aa: ASSSLPAGGNNEQF

j_call: TRBJ2-3
v_call: TRBV19
cdr3_length: 12
cdr3_aa: ASRRGSSTDTQY

j_call: TRBJ1-5
v_call: TRBV12-5
cdr3_length: 12
cdr3_aa: ASGLAGQNQPQH

j_call: TRBJ1-2
v_call: TRBV10-3
cdr3_length: 14
cdr3_aa: AISGRTGGPFYGYT

j_call: TRBJ2-7
v_call: TRBV19
cdr3_length: 12
cdr3_aa: ASSGTGGAGEQY